The T cell receptor beta chain described here comes from a study of human T cells and chemical hapten exposure. For the study at large: Variation in per-sample TCR yields came mainly from small pooled library volume differences.

The ends were cut back, 5 bases at V and 4 bases at J, with 12 bases in the middle. This CDR3 has 14 amino acids. Germline-derived CDR1 and CDR2 are SGHRS and YFSETQ. TCRdb re-derived calls from the RACE reads in MiXCR, one entry per CDR3 protein. This sample has approximately 80,000 distinct CDR3 sequences, with about 6.8% found just once. This clonotype was seen more than once but under ten times. Described time point: patch test 1, 2 weeks after DPC sensitization. Treatment denoted: therapeutic diphenylcyclopropenone sensitization with weekly scalp DPC. This TCR was sampled from a woman in her 30s with alopecia areata. Some clones in this sample may be carry-over from other donors' samples. The V call is TRBV5-1, the J call TRBJ2-2; D is perhaps TRBD1 (5 bases). The sequenced sample was whole blood, obtained in connection with sensitization to the hapten diphenylcyclopropenone (DPC). The CDR3 coding sequence is TGCGCCAGCAGAGCTGACAGCTGCACCGGGGAGCTGTTTTTT. It codes for CASRADSCTGELFF.